The rows below give T cell receptor beta chains drawn from one sample of a study of response to subunit inactivated influenza vaccine. TCRdb re-analysed the RT-PCR reads in MiXCR, keeping a single row per CDR3 protein. The sample has more than 550,000 distinct CDR3 sequences, approximately 11% seen once. In addition, the sample was reused for a study of T cells expressing NK-cell markers.

This specimen was PBMCs from blood, taken on the day of vaccination. These receptor sequences come from a man aged 45-65 years who received an inactivated influenza vaccine. Each CDR3 is given with its conserved first and last residue. The D gene is left open where the match is weak.

TRBV27	-	CASSLYPAGTGELFF
TRBV6-2/TRBV6-3	-	CASSYQETAASGELFF
TRBV6-1	TRBD1	CASIQDRVGNEQFF
TRBV12-3/TRBV12-4	TRBD2	CASSLRARLAGSLSSYNEQFF
TRBV4-3	-	CASSQDPGGANVLTF
TRBV29-1	-	CSTDKNEQFF
TRBV7-8	-	CASSLLRQGETQYF
TRBV4-2	-	CASSQGSRGGYGYTF
TRBV11-2	TRBD1	CASSHWDRGNGELFF
TRBV6-5	TRBD1	CASSSSPATGASGDEQFF
TRBV20-1	TRBD2	CSARDAGLVGGELFF
TRBV10-3	TRBD2	CAISNPGTSGTDTQYF
TRBV6-2/TRBV6-3	-	CASSFRGLFLREQYF
TRBV6-2/TRBV6-3	-	CASTQQNLGQETQYF
TRBV5-1	TRBD1	CASSFGTDYNSPLHF
TRBV29-1	-	CSVEEYSDNYEQYF
TRBV4-2	-	CASSQDLIMGETQYF